This T cell receptor (beta chain) was identified in a study of T cell responses to AZD1222 COVID-19 vaccine. Study-wide findings and caveats: Spike-wide coverage was observed for vaccine-associated CD4 TCRs, with dominant responses at 160-218 and 743-854. Repertoires in all cases were sampled only once the peak T cell response had passed. Of spike-specific TCRs, nearly half reportedly target regions left unmutated in variants.

This clone was detected only once. What it recognizes is unknown. Generated by immunoSEQ multiplex PCR, the TCRdb table keeps only in-frame clones and is missing some. This sample has around 150,000 clones; roughly nine tenths occur once, and the top ten carry roughly 7.1%. V shed 8 bases and J shed 0 bases, with 14 bases lying between them. CDR1 LNHNV and CDR2 YYDKDF come from the germline V gene (reference sequence). The CDR3 extends over 14 amino acids. The V gene is TRBV15, the J gene TRBJ2-7; D might be TRBD1 or TRBD2, each matching 5 bases. The sample was peripheral blood, taken 28 days after the second dose of the MenACWY control vaccine. This TCR came from an adult who received the MenACWY meningococcal vaccine as a control. This CDR3 reads CATSGRPSSYEQYF. CDR3 sequence (DNA): TGTGCCACCTCGGGACGGCCGAGCTCCTACGAGCAGTACTTC.